A selection of T cell receptor beta chains follows, all from one sample in a study of tumor-infiltrating lymphocytes in primary liver carcinoma. TCRdb processed the multiplex PCR reads anew with MiXCR; each CDR3 protein has one entry. The sample contains 300,000 to 400,000 distinct CDR3 sequences, less than 70% of which appear only once. Material for sequencing was peripheral blood. All receptors come from a man aged 35-49 years with primary liver carcinoma and hepatitis B virus infection. CDR3s include the opening cysteine and the closing phenylalanine or tryptophan. The order of the fields is D gene, clone size, J gene, V gene, CDR3 protein, CDR3 DNA. D genes are given only for firm matches. Clone sizes are given selectively: once, few, many, or a class where the clone is expanded.

d_gene: .
abundance: .
j_gene: TRBJ2-2
v_gene: TRBV6-1
CDR3aa: CASSEAIRQDLNTGELFF
CDR3nt: TGTGCCAGCAGTGAAGCCATCAGACAGGACCTGAACACCGGGGAGCTGTTTTTT

d_gene: .
abundance: few
j_gene: TRBJ2-7
v_gene: TRBV6-2/TRBV6-3
CDR3aa: CASSDASAYEQYF
CDR3nt: TGTGCCAGCAGCGACGCTAGCGCCTACGAGCAGTACTTC

d_gene: .
abundance: many
j_gene: TRBJ2-7
v_gene: TRBV6-2/TRBV6-3
CDR3aa: CASSYLKGSSYEQYF
CDR3nt: TGTGCCAGCAGTTACTTAAAGGGTAGCTCCTACGAGCAGTACTTC

d_gene: .
abundance: .
j_gene: TRBJ2-7
v_gene: TRBV29-1
CDR3aa: CRYPLVASYEQYF
CDR3nt: TGCAGGTATCCTCTAGTGGCCTCCTACGAGCAGTACTTC

d_gene: TRBD1
abundance: .
j_gene: TRBJ1-5
v_gene: TRBV30
CDR3aa: CAWSGRQGFGSQPQHF
CDR3nt: TGTGCCTGGAGTGGCCGACAGGGATTCGGGAGTCAGCCCCAGCATTTT

d_gene: .
abundance: .
j_gene: TRBJ1-5
v_gene: TRBV30
CDR3aa: CAWQQGAGNQPQHF
CDR3nt: TGTGCCTGGCAACAGGGTGCCGGCAATCAGCCCCAGCATTTT

d_gene: TRBD1
abundance: few
j_gene: TRBJ1-5
v_gene: TRBV28
CDR3aa: CASSWGQGRDQPQHF
CDR3nt: TGTGCCAGCAGTTGGGGACAGGGGCGGGATCAGCCCCAGCATTTT

d_gene: .
abundance: .
j_gene: TRBJ1-2
v_gene: TRBV7-8
CDR3aa: CASSLGGQTYGYTF
CDR3nt: TGTGCCAGCAGCTTAGGAGGGCAGACCTATGGCTACACCTTC

d_gene: .
abundance: many
j_gene: TRBJ1-6
v_gene: TRBV4-1
CDR3aa: CASSQVDGGSPLHF
CDR3nt: TGCGCCAGCAGCCAAGTCGATGGGGGTTCACCCCTCCACTTT

d_gene: TRBD1
abundance: .
j_gene: TRBJ2-1
v_gene: TRBV29-1
CDR3aa: CSVVRGNSYDEQFF
CDR3nt: TGCAGCGTCGTCAGGGGGAACTCTTACGATGAGCAGTTCTTT

d_gene: .
abundance: once
j_gene: TRBJ2-2
v_gene: TRBV12-5
CDR3aa: CASGSWRSGTGELFF
CDR3nt: TGTGCTAGTGGTTCTTGGAGGAGTGGCACCGGGGAGCTGTTTTTT

d_gene: TRBD1
abundance: .
j_gene: TRBJ2-3
v_gene: TRBV10-3
CDR3aa: CVISRQGDTQYF
CDR3nt: TGTGTCATCAGTCGACAGGGCGATACGCAGTATTTT

d_gene: TRBD1
abundance: .
j_gene: TRBJ2-1
v_gene: TRBV5-6
CDR3aa: CASSPAPGTGRNEQFF
CDR3nt: TGTGCCAGCAGCCCAGCTCCCGGGACAGGGCGGAATGAGCAGTTCTTC

d_gene: .
abundance: few
j_gene: TRBJ2-7
v_gene: TRBV5-1
CDR3aa: CASSFMGGDYEQYF
CDR3nt: TGCGCCAGCAGCTTCATGGGGGGCGATTACGAGCAGTACTTC

d_gene: .
abundance: .
j_gene: TRBJ2-1
v_gene: TRBV11-2
CDR3aa: CTSNLDGSHNEQFF
CDR3nt: TGTACTAGCAACTTAGACGGGAGCCACAATGAGCAGTTCTTC

d_gene: .
abundance: few
j_gene: TRBJ1-2
v_gene: TRBV28
CDR3aa: CASSLTGQNYGYTF
CDR3nt: TGTGCCAGCAGTCTAACGGGACAAAACTATGGCTACACCTTC

d_gene: .
abundance: many
j_gene: TRBJ2-3
v_gene: TRBV6-2/TRBV6-3
CDR3aa: CASSQGHADTQYF
CDR3nt: TGTGCCAGCAGCCAGGGGCACGCAGATACGCAGTATTTT

d_gene: TRBD2
abundance: many
j_gene: TRBJ2-7
v_gene: TRBV12-3/TRBV12-4
CDR3aa: CASKRSGGYSYEQYF
CDR3nt: TGTGCCAGCAAAAGGAGCGGGGGCTATTCCTACGAGCAGTACTTC

d_gene: TRBD1
abundance: many
j_gene: TRBJ2-7
v_gene: TRBV5-4
CDR3aa: CASSLTGVLVGEQYF
CDR3nt: TGTGCCAGCAGCTTGACAGGGGTGTTGGTAGGCGAGCAGTACTTC

d_gene: .
abundance: .
j_gene: TRBJ2-4
v_gene: TRBV6-5
CDR3aa: CASSPNSLAAKNIQNF
CDR3nt: TGTGCCAGCAGCCCAAATTCGCTGGCGGCCAAAAACATTCAGAACTTC

d_gene: TRBD1
abundance: .
j_gene: TRBJ1-1
v_gene: TRBV28
CDR3aa: CASSGTRTGGNTEAIF
CDR3nt: TGTGCCAGCAGCGGTACCCGGACAGGGGGTAACACTGAAGCTATCTTT

d_gene: .
abundance: .
j_gene: TRBJ1-3
v_gene: TRBV11-2
CDR3aa: CTSSPGLGNTIYF
CDR3nt: TGTACCAGCAGCCCGGGACTTGGAAACACCATATATTTC

d_gene: .
abundance: many
j_gene: TRBJ2-6
v_gene: TRBV5-1
CDR3aa: CASSLGHSRGIPGANVLTF
CDR3nt: TGCGCCAGCAGCTTGGGGCACTCCAGGGGAATCCCCGGGGCCAACGTCCTGACTTTC

d_gene: TRBD2
abundance: .
j_gene: TRBJ2-1
v_gene: TRBV11-1
CDR3aa: CASNPREGLARDNEQFF
CDR3nt: TGTGCCAGCAACCCCCGAGAAGGACTAGCGAGAGACAATGAGCAGTTCTTC

d_gene: TRBD2
abundance: .
j_gene: TRBJ2-7
v_gene: TRBV19
CDR3aa: CASRRLAGGGQYEQYF
CDR3nt: TGTGCCAGTCGCCGACTAGCGGGAGGAGGGCAATACGAGCAGTACTTC

d_gene: .
abundance: .
j_gene: TRBJ2-7
v_gene: TRBV20-1
CDR3aa: CSARLGTSNQQYF
CDR3nt: TGCAGTGCTAGATTGGGAACGTCAAATCAGCAGTACTTC

d_gene: .
abundance: many
j_gene: TRBJ2-5
v_gene: TRBV6-6
CDR3aa: CASSSYGAGDQETQYF
CDR3nt: TGTGCCAGCAGTTCCTATGGGGCAGGGGATCAAGAGACCCAGTACTTC

d_gene: TRBD1
abundance: .
j_gene: TRBJ1-1
v_gene: TRBV14
CDR3aa: CVSSQGQGNTEAFF
CDR3nt: TGTGTCAGCAGCCAAGGACAGGGGAACACTGAAGCTTTCTTT

d_gene: TRBD2
abundance: few
j_gene: TRBJ2-1
v_gene: TRBV28
CDR3aa: CASGRTSGYRDPTYNEQFF
CDR3nt: TGTGCCAGCGGTCGGACTAGCGGTTATCGCGACCCTACCTACAATGAGCAGTTCTTC

d_gene: TRBD2
abundance: .
j_gene: TRBJ2-1
v_gene: TRBV11-2
CDR3aa: CASSFTSGAYNVEFF
CDR3nt: TGTGCCAGCAGCTTTACTAGCGGAGCTTACAATGTGGAGTTCTTC

d_gene: TRBD1
abundance: many
j_gene: TRBJ1-1
v_gene: TRBV10-3
CDR3aa: CAIRTGDYTEAFF
CDR3nt: TGTGCCATCAGGACAGGGGACTACACTGAAGCTTTCTTT

d_gene: .
abundance: .
j_gene: TRBJ2-6
v_gene: TRBV28
CDR3aa: CASSLRRQGSGTNVLTF
CDR3nt: TGTGCCAGCAGTTTAAGGAGGCAGGGTTCCGGGACCAACGTCCTGACTTTC

d_gene: TRBD2
abundance: .
j_gene: TRBJ2-7
v_gene: TRBV14
CDR3aa: CASSEDESGAYEQYF
CDR3nt: TGTGCCAGCAGCGAAGATGAGAGCGGGGCCTACGAGCAGTACTTC

d_gene: .
abundance: .
j_gene: TRBJ2-7
v_gene: TRBV6-1
CDR3aa: CASSESLAVGNYEQYF
CDR3nt: TGTGCCAGCAGTGAATCCCTAGCAGTGGGCAACTACGAGCAGTACTTC

d_gene: .
abundance: .
j_gene: TRBJ2-7
v_gene: TRBV7-9
CDR3aa: CASSSETYEQYF
CDR3nt: TGTGCCAGCAGCTCCGAAACCTACGAGCAGTACTTC

d_gene: TRBD1
abundance: .
j_gene: TRBJ2-1
v_gene: TRBV4-2
CDR3aa: CASSPQQGAYNEQFF
CDR3nt: TGTGCCAGCAGCCCCCAGCAGGGGGCCTACAATGAGCAGTTCTTC

d_gene: .
abundance: many
j_gene: TRBJ1-1
v_gene: TRBV6-1
CDR3aa: CASYLSGAHTEAFF
CDR3nt: TGTGCCAGTTACCTCTCAGGGGCCCACACTGAAGCTTTCTTT

d_gene: TRBD1
abundance: once
j_gene: TRBJ1-4
v_gene: TRBV4-2
CDR3aa: CASSQGQKDEKLFF
CDR3nt: TGTGCCAGCAGCCAGGGACAGAAGGATGAAAAACTGTTTTTT

d_gene: TRBD1
abundance: .
j_gene: TRBJ1-5
v_gene: TRBV4-2
CDR3aa: CASSQEGAQGGNKPQHF
CDR3nt: TGTGCCAGCAGCCAAGAAGGAGCACAGGGGGGCAATAAGCCCCAGCACTTT

d_gene: .
abundance: .
j_gene: TRBJ2-7
v_gene: TRBV11-2
CDR3aa: CVSSLSSGITYELYF
CDR3nt: TGTGTCAGCAGCCTATCCTCGGGGATTACCTACGAGCTGTACTTC

d_gene: .
abundance: once
j_gene: TRBJ2-2
v_gene: TRBV11-2
CDR3aa: CAYKGVNTGELFF
CDR3nt: TGTGCCTACAAGGGGGTTAACACCGGGGAGCTGTTTTTT

d_gene: TRBD1
abundance: .
j_gene: TRBJ2-7
v_gene: TRBV11-2
CDR3aa: CASSSLRQGAGYEQYF
CDR3nt: TGTGCTAGCAGCTCACTTCGACAGGGGGCCGGCTACGAGCAGTACTTC

d_gene: .
abundance: .
j_gene: TRBJ1-5
v_gene: TRBV12-3/TRBV12-4
CDR3aa: CASSEQHYSNQPQHF
CDR3nt: TGCGCAAGCAGTGAACAGCATTATAGCAATCAGCCCCAGCATTTT

d_gene: TRBD1
abundance: many
j_gene: TRBJ1-3
v_gene: TRBV4-1
CDR3aa: CASSQDGTGANGNTIYF
CDR3nt: TGCGCCAGCAGCCAAGATGGGACAGGGGCGAATGGAAACACCATATATTTT

d_gene: .
abundance: .
j_gene: TRBJ2-7
v_gene: TRBV6-5
CDR3aa: CASSIVGASSYEQYF
CDR3nt: TGTGCCAGCAGTATCGTGGGGGCCAGCTCCTACGAGCAGTACTTC